Listed here are 3 T cell receptor beta chains from one sample, sequenced in a study of shared clonotypes between healthy human individuals. Only in-frame clones appear in the TCRdb table, and some are missing; sequencing was by immunoSEQ multiplex PCR. Of some 1.5 million clones in the sample, roughly 95% are singletons; the top ten hold roughly 1.1%. Sequencing used naive CD4+ T cells sorted from blood. Subset in this sample: CD45RA+ positively selected. These receptors originate from a man aged 30-40 years in good health.

The chain carries TRBV2 and TRBJ1-5; perhaps TRBD1 as D (5 bases). In germline, CDR1 is SNHLY, CDR2 FYNNEI. The V end was cut by 4 bases, the J end by 5 bases, with 12 bases between. The CDR3 length is 14 residues. The CDR3 is CASSVSPRDQPQHF. The CDR3 bases are TGTGCCAGCAGTGTGAGCCCCAGGGATCAGCCCCAGCATTTT.

The chain couples TRBV6-6 to TRBJ2-7; D is ambiguous. V was trimmed by 3 bases and J by 3 bases, leaving 12 bases between them. The CDR3 covers 14 residues. Looked up from germline, CDR1 is MNHNY and CDR2 is SVGAGI (reference sequence). CDR3 sequence (DNA): TGTGCCAGCAGTTATGCACAGATTAACTACGAGCAGTACTTC. Translated: CASSYAQINYEQYF.

The genes are TRBV2 and TRBJ2-2; no reliable D call. This CDR3 contains 12 residues. Germline CDR1 is SNHLY and CDR2 is FYNNEI. V lost 8 bases, J lost 7 bases, and 11 bases lay in between. The CDR3 sequence is CASGRPSGELFF. The CDR3 DNA follows: TGTGCCAGCGGCCGTCCCAGCGGGGAGCTGTTTTTT.